What follows are 20 T cell receptor beta chains derived from one specimen sequenced in a study of T cells after yellow fever vaccination. Using its own MiXCR run on the 5' RACE reads, TCRdb lists one record per CDR3 protein. The repertoire has roughly 240,000 distinct CDR3 sequences, roughly 6.8% of them found once; the top ten carry roughly 1%. The input for sequencing was CD4+ T cells sorted from PBMCs, taken on the day of the yellow fever booster vaccination. The source is a man aged 30 to 45 who received the YFV17D yellow fever vaccine.

In this sample, this clonotype turned up many times. The chain joins TRBV29-1 to TRBJ2-4, with 7 bases matching TRBD2. Germline trimming cut 4 bases from V and 6 bases from J; bases unmatched to any gene: 3. The CDR3 has 12 residues. CDR1 is SQVTM and CDR2 is ANQGSEA in the germline V gene. CDR3 sequence: CSVVGGGNIQYF. The CDR3 DNA sequence: TGCAGCGTTGTTGGGGGGGGAAACATTCAGTACTTC.

On this clonotype: Germline is not matched at one junction end, which may reflect a read error. The CDR3 DNA reads as TGCGCCTGCAGCCAAGTTTCCGGAGATGGCTACACCTTC. This sequence encodes CACSQVSGDGYTF. The chain employs TRBV4-3 and TRBJ1-2, with D unresolved. Germline CDR1 is LGHNA and CDR2 is YSLEER. The length of the CDR3 is 13 residues.

The gene calls are TRBV7-9 and TRBJ1-5; D is possibly TRBD1 (5 bases). The V and J ends lost 4 bases and 9 bases respectively, with 13 bases between them. The CDR3 is made up of 13 amino acids. Germline V CDR1 and CDR2: SEHNR, FQNEAQ (reference sequence). The CDR3 bases are TGTGCCAGCAGCTCTCAGGGTCTCGGGCCCCAGCATTTT. Its protein is CASSSQGLGPQHF.

This clonotype was observed at least ten times. The CDR3 protein is CASSRRDSNSPLHF. The CDR3 DNA is TGTGCCAGCAGCCGCCGGGACAGCAATTCACCCCTCCACTTT. The chain uses TRBV7-8 and TRBJ1-6, with 7 nucleotides matching TRBD1. After removal of 5 bases from V and 7 bases from J, the junction contained 5 bases not matched to a gene. The CDR3 covers 14 residues. Per the germline V gene, CDR1 is SGHVS and CDR2 is FQNEAQ.

The rearrangement links TRBV5-6 to TRBJ1-2, with unresolved D. This CDR3 contains 13 residues. CDR1 and CDR2 from the germline V gene are SGHDT and YYEEEE. The V gene lost 8 bases and the J gene lost 3 bases, with 14 bases spanning the gap. CDR3 region: CARSSGLDYGYTF. In DNA, the CDR3 is TGTGCCAGGAGTTCCGGGCTGGACTATGGCTACACCTTC.

This clonotype was detected ten times or more. The V call is TRBV20-1, the J call TRBJ2-7; D perhaps matches TRBD1 (5 bases). Germline CDR1 is DFQATT and CDR2 is SNEGSKA (reference sequence). The CDR3 length is 12 residues. The germline V and J ends were trimmed by 3 bases and 3 bases, with 9 bases remaining between them. CDR3 residues: CSARLGHYEQYF. The CDR3 bases are TGCAGTGCTAGGCTGGGGCACTACGAGCAGTACTTC.

The chain carries TRBV5-1 and TRBJ2-1; 7 bases are a match to TRBD1. V lost 0 bases to trimming and J lost 6 bases; unmatched junction nucleotides: 9. The CDR3 sequence is 16 residues long. Germline V CDR1 and CDR2: SGHRS, YFSETQ. CDR3 residues: CASSLVPGQVANEQFF. The CDR3 nucleotides read TGCGCCAGCAGCTTGGTCCCTGGACAGGTGGCCAATGAGCAGTTCTTC.

In its sample, this clonotype was seen a few times. The rearrangement joins TRBV28 to TRBJ2-5; 9 nucleotides align to TRBD2. The CDR3 consists of 15 residues. J lost 2 bases, V lost 4 bases, and 5 bases had no gene match. Germline V gene sequence: CDR1 MDHEN, CDR2 SYDVKM. In nucleotides, the CDR3 is TGTGCCAGCAGTTCTCTAGCGGGAAAGCAAGAGACCCAGTACTTC. Its translation is CASSSLAGKQETQYF. Full variable domain (outside the CDR3, taken from reference TRBV28 and TRBJ2-5): DVKVTQSSRYLVKRTGEKVFLECVQDMDHENMFWYRQDPGLGLRLIYFSYDVKMKEKGDIPEGYSVSREKKERFSLILESASTNQTSMYLCASSSLAGKQETQYFGPGTRLLVL.

The table lists this clonotype with many counts. The chain combines TRBV11-2 with TRBJ2-4; D is possibly TRBD1 (5 bases). Deletions cut 0 bases from V and 9 bases from J, with 12 bases between. The CDR3 is 14 residues long. Germline loops: CDR1 SGHAT, CDR2 FQNNGV. In DNA, the CDR3 is TGTGCCAGCAGCTTAGACAGGGTCGGTATCATTCAGTACTTC. Its translation: CASSLDRVGIIQYF. Filled out from reference TRBV11-2 and TRBJ2-4, the complete variable domain reads EAGVAQSPRYKIIEKRQSVAFWCNPISGHATLYWYQQILGQGPKLLIQFQNNGVVDDSQLPKDRFSAERLKGVDSTLKIQPAKLEDSAVYLCASSLDRVGIIQYFGAGTRLSVL.

V is TRBV5-4 and J is TRBJ2-7; 8 bases line up with TRBD2. The junction had 4 bases not matched to a gene; V was cut back by 0 bases and J by 2 bases. CDR3 length: 15 amino acids. Germline V gives CDR1 SGHNT, CDR2 YYREEE (reference sequence). The CDR3 reads CASSLDGRAPYEQYF. The CDR3 bases are TGTGCCAGCAGCTTGGACGGGAGGGCCCCCTACGAGCAGTACTTC. The whole variable domain, remainder taken from reference TRBV5-4 and TRBJ2-7, is ETGVTQSPTHLIKTRGQQVTLRCSSQSGHNTVSWYQQALGQGPQFIFQYYREEENGRGNFPPRFSGLQFPNYSSELNVNALELDDSALYLCASSLDGRAPYEQYFGPGTRLTVT.

This rearrangement joins TRBV12-3 or TRBV12-4 to TRBJ2-4; D is uncertain. The germline V and J ends were trimmed by 3 bases and 0 bases, with 6 bases remaining between them. The CDR3 has 14 residues. The CDR3 loop reads CASSLGIAKNIQYF. The DNA for the CDR3 is TGTGCCAGCAGTTTGGGGATAGCCAAAAACATTCAGTACTTC.

This clonotype was seen more than once but under ten times. The chain couples TRBV7-2 to TRBJ1-3; D not certain. From germline, CDR1 is SGHTA and CDR2 FQGNSA. The CDR3 has 14 residues. V was trimmed by 3 bases and J by 0 bases, leaving 6 bases between them. The CDR3 DNA reads TGTGCCAGCAGCTTTGGCCTCTCTGGAAACACCATATATTTT. Protein sequence: CASSFGLSGNTIYF.

This clonotype was detected ten times or more. The V and J genes are TRBV20-1 and TRBJ2-1; D unresolved. The germline gives CDR1 DFQATT, CDR2 SNEGSKA (reference sequence). With 8 bases removed from V and 0 bases from J, the gap between germline ends came to 11 bases. This CDR3 is built from 13 residues. The CDR3, as DNA: TGCAGTTGGACCCGAGGCTCCTACAATGAGCAGTTCTTC. This encodes CSWTRGSYNEQFF.

The table lists this clonotype with many counts. The chain couples TRBV3-1 to TRBJ2-3, with 7 bases lining up with TRBD2. Germline trimming cut 6 bases from V and 5 bases from J; bases unmatched to any gene: 11. Germline-derived CDR1 and CDR2 are LGHDT and YNNKEL (reference sequence). The CDR3 is made up of 15 amino acids. The CDR3 coding sequence is TGTGCCAGCAGAGGTAGCGGGCGTGCCGTAGATACGCAGTATTTT. It specifies CASRGSGRAVDTQYF.

This clonotype was seen more than once but under ten times. The chain links TRBV4-3 to TRBJ2-5; 10 nucleotides align to TRBD1. Trimming cost V 0 bases and J 12 bases; bases outside gene matches: 13. The CDR3 has 16 residues. CDR1 is LGHNA and CDR2 is YSLEER in the germline V gene. The CDR3 nucleotides are TGCGCCAGCAGCCAAGACAGGGGACAGGGGTGGGGTAGAAAGTACTTC. This gives the protein CASSQDRGQGWGRKYF.

This clonotype was counted at least ten times. The chain has TRBV20-1 and TRBJ2-5, with a possible D match to TRBD1 (6 bases). CDR3 size: 14 residues. The germline V gene has CDR1 DFQATT and CDR2 SNEGSKA (reference sequence). The V and J ends lost 0 bases and 9 bases respectively, with 17 bases between them. CDR3 sequence reads: CSARDLRGGVAQYF. CDR3 bases: TGCAGTGCTAGAGATTTAAGAGGGGGAGTGGCCCAGTACTTC.

This clonotype was seen more than once but under ten times. The J gene is TRBJ2-7, the V gene TRBV20-1; D is tentatively TRBD1 or TRBD2 (5 bases each). The V and J ends lost 3 bases and 4 bases respectively, with 13 bases between them. The length of the CDR3 is 13 residues. Germline CDR1 and CDR2: DFQATT and SNEGSKA (reference sequence). The CDR3 sequence is CSASRDPRYEQYF. The CDR3, as DNA: TGCAGTGCTAGCCGGGACCCCAGGTACGAGCAGTACTTC.

This clonotype came up a few times. The gene calls are TRBV24-1 and TRBJ2-1; the match to TRBD2 covers 8 bases. With V trimmed by 4 bases and J by 4 bases, 8 bases remained unmatched. This CDR3 is 16 amino acids long. Germline V lookup: CDR1 KGHDR, CDR2 SFDVKD. CDR3 in amino acids: CATSDPGGPRYNEQFF. CDR3 nucleotide sequence: TGTGCCACCAGTGACCCGGGAGGGCCGAGATACAATGAGCAGTTCTTC.

This clonotype was picked up a small number of times. This chain links TRBV12-3 or TRBV12-4 with TRBJ2-2; D is perhaps TRBD1 (5 bases). Deletions cut 8 bases from V and 2 bases from J, with 9 bases between. This CDR3 is 13 amino acids long. The CDR3 here is CASRQHNTGELFF. CDR3 DNA: TGTGCCAGCCGACAGCACAACACCGGGGAGCTGTTTTTT.

The chain recombines TRBV5-4 with TRBJ1-6; D ambiguous. V was trimmed by 0 bases and J by 0 bases, leaving 7 bases between them. The CDR3 runs 16 residues. The germline V gene has CDR1 SGHNT and CDR2 YYREEE (reference sequence). Here the CDR3 DNA reads TGTGCCAGCAGCTTGGGGGCGAGCTCCTATAATTCACCCCTCCACTTT. Residues: CASSLGASSYNSPLHF.